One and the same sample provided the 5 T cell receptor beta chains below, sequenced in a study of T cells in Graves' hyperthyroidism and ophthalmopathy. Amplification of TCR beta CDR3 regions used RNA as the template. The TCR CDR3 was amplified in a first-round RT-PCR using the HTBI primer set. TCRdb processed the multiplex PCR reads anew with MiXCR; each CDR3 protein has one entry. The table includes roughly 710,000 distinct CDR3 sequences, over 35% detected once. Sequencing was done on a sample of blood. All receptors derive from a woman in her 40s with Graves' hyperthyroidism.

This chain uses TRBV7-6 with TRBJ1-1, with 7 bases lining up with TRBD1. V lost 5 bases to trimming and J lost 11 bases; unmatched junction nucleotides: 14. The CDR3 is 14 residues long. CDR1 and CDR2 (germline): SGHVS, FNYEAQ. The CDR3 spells CASSPTGDRSTAFF. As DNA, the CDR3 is TGTGCCAGCAGCCCTACAGGGGACCGCAGTACGGCTTTCTTT.

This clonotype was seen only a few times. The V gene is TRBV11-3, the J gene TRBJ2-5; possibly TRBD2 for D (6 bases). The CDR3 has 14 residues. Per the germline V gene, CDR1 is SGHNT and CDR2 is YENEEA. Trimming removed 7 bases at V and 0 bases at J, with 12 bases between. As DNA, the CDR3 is TGTGCCAGCACGCGGGACCCGGACCAAGAGACCCAGTACTTC. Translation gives CASTRDPDQETQYF. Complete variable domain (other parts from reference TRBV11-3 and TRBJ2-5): EAGVVQSPRYKIIEKKQPVAFWCNPISGHNTLYWYLQNLGQGPELLIRYENEEAVDDSQLPKDRFSAERLKGVDSTLKIQPAELGDSAVYLCASTRDPDQETQYFGPGTRLLVL.

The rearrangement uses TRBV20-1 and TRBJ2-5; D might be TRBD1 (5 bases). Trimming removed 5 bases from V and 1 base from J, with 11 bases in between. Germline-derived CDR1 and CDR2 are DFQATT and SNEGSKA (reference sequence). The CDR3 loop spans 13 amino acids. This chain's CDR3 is CSAPRGTQETQYF. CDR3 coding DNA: TGCAGTGCTCCAAGGGGAACCCAAGAGACCCAGTACTTC.

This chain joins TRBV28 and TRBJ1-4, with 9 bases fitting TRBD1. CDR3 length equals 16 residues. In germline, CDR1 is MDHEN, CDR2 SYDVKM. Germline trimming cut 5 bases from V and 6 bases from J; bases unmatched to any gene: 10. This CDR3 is CASSQGWDRDDEKLFF. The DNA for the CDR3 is TGTGCCAGCAGTCAGGGTTGGGACAGGGACGATGAAAAACTGTTTTTT.

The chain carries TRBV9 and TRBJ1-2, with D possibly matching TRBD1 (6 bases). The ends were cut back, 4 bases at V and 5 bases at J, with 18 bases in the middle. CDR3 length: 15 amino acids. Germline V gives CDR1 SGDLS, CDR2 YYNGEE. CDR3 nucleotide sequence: TGTGCCAGCAGCACCCCTGGCAGGGGATTTTATGGCTACACCTTC. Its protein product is CASSTPGRGFYGYTF. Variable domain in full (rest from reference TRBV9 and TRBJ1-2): DSGVTQTPKHLITATGQRVTLRCSPRSGDLSVYWYQQSLDQGLQFLIQYYNGEERAKGNILERFSAQQFPDLHSELNLSSLELGDSALYFCASSTPGRGFYGYTFGSGTRLTVV.